This T cell receptor beta chain was captured in a study of metastatic and nonmetastatic thyroid tumors. Every patient underwent thyroid surgery untreated. With MiXCR, TCRdb reprocessed the PCR reads. This table has about 20,000 clones, more than 20% appearing once. By share, this clone ranks as medium-sized. Germline V gene lookup returns CDR1 DFQATT and CDR2 SNEGSKA (reference sequence). V shed 0 bases and J shed 3 bases, with 15 bases lying between them. The CDR3 contains 15 residues. The sample comprised tumor tissue. The chain has TRBV20-1 and TRBJ2-7; D might be TRBD2 (7 bases). The clonotype originates from a female donor with papillary thyroid cancer or a benign thyroid nodule (not recorded which). Some clones in this sample may be carry-over from other donors' samples. CDR3 nucleotide sequence: TGCAGTGCTAGAGATCAACGGGGGGCAGGCTACGAGCAGTACTTC. Its protein product is CSARDQRGAGYEQYF.